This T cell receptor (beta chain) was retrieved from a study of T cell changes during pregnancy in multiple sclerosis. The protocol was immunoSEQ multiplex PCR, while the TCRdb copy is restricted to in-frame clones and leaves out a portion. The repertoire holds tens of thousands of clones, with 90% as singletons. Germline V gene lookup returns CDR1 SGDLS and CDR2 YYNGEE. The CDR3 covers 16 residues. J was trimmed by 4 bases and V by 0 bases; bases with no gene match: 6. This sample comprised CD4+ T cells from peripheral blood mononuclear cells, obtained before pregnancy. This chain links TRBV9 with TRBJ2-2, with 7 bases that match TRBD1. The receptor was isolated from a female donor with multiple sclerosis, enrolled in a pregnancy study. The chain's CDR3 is CASSVVPGQATGELFF. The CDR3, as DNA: TGTGCCAGCAGCGTAGTCCCCGGACAGGCCACCGGGGAGCTGTTTTTT.